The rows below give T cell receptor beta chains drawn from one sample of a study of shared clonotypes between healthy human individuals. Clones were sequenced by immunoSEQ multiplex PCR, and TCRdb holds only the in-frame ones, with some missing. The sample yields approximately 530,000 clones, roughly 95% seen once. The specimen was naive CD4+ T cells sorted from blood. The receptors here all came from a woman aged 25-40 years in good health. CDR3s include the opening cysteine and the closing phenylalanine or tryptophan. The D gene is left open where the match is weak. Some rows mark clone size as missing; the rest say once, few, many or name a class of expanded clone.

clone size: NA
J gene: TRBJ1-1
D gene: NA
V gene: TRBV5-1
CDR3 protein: CASSLDTGLGNTEAFF
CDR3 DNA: TGCGCCAGCAGCTTGGATACAGGGCTGGGGAACACTGAAGCTTTCTTT

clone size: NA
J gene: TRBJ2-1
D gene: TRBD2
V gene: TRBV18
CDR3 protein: CASSLTGTSNNEQFF
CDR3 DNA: TGTGCCAGCTCACTGACGGGGACTAGTAATAATGAGCAGTTCTTC

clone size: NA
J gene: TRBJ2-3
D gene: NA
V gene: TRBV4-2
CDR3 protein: CASSQGSGSELKIDTQYF
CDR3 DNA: TGTGCCAGCAGCCAAGGTAGTGGGAGCGAACTGAAGATTGATACGCAGTATTTT

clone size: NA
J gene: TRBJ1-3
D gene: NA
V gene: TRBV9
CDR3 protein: CASSVGLRNTIYF
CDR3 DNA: TGTGCCAGCAGCGTAGGCCTGAGAAACACCATATATTTT

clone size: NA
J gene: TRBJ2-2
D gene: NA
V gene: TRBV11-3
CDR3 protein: CASSSGPRPAELFF
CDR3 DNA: TGTGCCAGCAGCTCGGGCCCTCGGCCGGCGGAGCTGTTTTTT

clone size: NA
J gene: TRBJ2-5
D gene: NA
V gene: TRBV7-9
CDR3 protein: CASSQGVETQYF
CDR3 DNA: TGTGCCAGCAGTCAGGGAGTGGAGACCCAGTACTTC

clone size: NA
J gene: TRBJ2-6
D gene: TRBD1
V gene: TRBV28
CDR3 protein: CASSPRDRLSGANVLTF
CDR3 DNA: TGTGCCAGCAGCCCACGGGACAGGCTCTCTGGGGCCAACGTCCTGACTTTC

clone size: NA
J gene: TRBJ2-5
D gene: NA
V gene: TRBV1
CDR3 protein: CTSSLTSGRARETQYF
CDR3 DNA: TGCACCAGCAGCCTGACTAGCGGGAGGGCCAGGGAGACCCAGTACTTC

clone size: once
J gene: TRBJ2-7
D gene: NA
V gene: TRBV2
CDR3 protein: CASSATSSSYEQYF
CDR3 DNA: TGTGCCAGCAGTGCAACTAGCAGCTCCTACGAGCAGTACTTC

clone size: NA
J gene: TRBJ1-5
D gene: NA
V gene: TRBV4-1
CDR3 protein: CASSQVMTGYSNQPQHF
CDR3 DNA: TGCGCCAGCAGCCAAGTGATGACAGGATATAGCAATCAGCCCCAGCATTTT

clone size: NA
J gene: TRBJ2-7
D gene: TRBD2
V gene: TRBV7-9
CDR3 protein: CASSMGLAGDYEQYF
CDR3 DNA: TGTGCCAGCAGCATGGGACTAGCGGGAGACTACGAGCAGTACTTC

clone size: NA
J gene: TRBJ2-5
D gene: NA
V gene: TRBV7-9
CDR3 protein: CASSLVGGYQETQYF
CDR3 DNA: TGTGCCAGCAGCTTAGTAGGGGGGTACCAAGAGACCCAGTACTTC

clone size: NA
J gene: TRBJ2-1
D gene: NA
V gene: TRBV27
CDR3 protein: CASLKGAGTRAFHEQFF
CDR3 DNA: TGTGCCAGCCTAAAGGGGGCCGGGACTAGGGCGTTCCATGAGCAGTTCTTC

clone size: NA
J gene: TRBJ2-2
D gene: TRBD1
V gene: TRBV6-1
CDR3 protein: CASSGDRALTGELFF
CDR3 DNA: TGTGCCAGCAGTGGGGACAGGGCGCTGACCGGGGAGCTGTTTTTT

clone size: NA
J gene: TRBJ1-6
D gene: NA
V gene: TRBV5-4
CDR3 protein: CASSVRTDNSPLHF
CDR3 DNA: TGTGCCAGCAGCGTTAGGACGGATAATTCACCCCTCCACTTT

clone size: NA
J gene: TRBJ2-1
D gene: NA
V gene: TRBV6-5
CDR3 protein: CASSKNPVHEQFF
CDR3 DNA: TGTGCCAGCAGTAAAAACCCGGTTCATGAGCAGTTCTTC

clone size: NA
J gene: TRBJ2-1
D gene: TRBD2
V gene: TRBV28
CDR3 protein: CASSLPGLAENNEQFF
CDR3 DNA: TGTGCCAGCAGTTTACCGGGACTAGCGGAGAACAATGAGCAGTTCTTC

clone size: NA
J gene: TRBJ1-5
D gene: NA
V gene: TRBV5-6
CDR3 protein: CASSLRGRNQPQHF
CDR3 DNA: TGTGCCAGCAGCTTACGGGGGCGGAATCAGCCCCAGCATTTT

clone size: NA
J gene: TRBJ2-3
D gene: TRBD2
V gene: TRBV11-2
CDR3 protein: CASSPIAGSGKSTDTQYF
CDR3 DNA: TGTGCCAGCAGCCCCATAGCCGGAAGCGGGAAGTCGACAGATACGCAGTATTTT

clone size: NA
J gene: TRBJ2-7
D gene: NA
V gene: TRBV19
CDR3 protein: CASSRQILSYEQYF
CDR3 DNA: TGTGCCAGTAGCCGACAGATCCTCTCCTACGAGCAGTACTTC

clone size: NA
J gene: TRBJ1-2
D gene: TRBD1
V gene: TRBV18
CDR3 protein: CASSPSRTGSGDGYTF
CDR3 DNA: TGTGCCAGCTCACCATCAAGGACAGGGAGTGGCGATGGCTACACCTTC

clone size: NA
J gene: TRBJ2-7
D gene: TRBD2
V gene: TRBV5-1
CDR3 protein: CASSLAPGGLSEQYF
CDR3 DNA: TGCGCCAGCAGCTTGGCGCCGGGAGGGCTGAGCGAGCAGTACTTC

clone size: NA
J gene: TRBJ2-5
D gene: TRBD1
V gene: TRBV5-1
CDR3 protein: CASSLTGGETQYF
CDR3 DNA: TGCGCCAGCAGCTTGACAGGGGGGGAGACCCAGTACTTC

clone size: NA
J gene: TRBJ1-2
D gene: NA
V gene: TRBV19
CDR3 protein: CARPSTGGTVPSLYGYTF
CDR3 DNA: TGTGCCAGGCCCTCGACCGGGGGGACGGTCCCTTCTCTCTATGGCTACACCTTC

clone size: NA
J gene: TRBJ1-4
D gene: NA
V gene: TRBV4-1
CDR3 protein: CASSQVVRLEKLFF
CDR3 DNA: TGCGCCAGCAGCCAAGTCGTCCGCTTGGAAAAACTGTTTTTT

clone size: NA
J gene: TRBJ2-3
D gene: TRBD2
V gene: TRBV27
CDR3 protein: CASSRTSGKDTQYF
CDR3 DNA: TGTGCCAGCAGTCGGACTAGCGGGAAAGATACGCAGTATTTT

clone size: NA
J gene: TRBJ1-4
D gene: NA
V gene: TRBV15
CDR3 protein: CATSREGVPHEKLFF
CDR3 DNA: TGTGCCACCAGCAGAGAGGGGGTGCCTCATGAAAAACTGTTTTTT

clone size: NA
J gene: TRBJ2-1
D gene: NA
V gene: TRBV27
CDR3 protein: CASSLRLAPYNEQFF
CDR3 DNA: TGTGCCAGCAGTTTAAGGCTAGCGCCATACAATGAGCAGTTCTTC

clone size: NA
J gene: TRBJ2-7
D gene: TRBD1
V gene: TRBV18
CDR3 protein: CASSPFSGQETLEQYF
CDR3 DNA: TGTGCCAGCTCACCATTTTCGGGACAGGAGACCCTCGAGCAGTACTTC

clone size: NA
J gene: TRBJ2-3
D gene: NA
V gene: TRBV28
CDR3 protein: CASLRGPSTDTQYF
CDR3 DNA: TGTGCCAGCCTGCGGGGCCCAAGCACAGATACGCAGTATTTT

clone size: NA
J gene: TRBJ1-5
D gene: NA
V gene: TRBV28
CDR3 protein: CASSFGVGYQPQHF
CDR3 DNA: TGTGCCAGCAGTTTTGGGGTAGGGTATCAGCCCCAGCATTTT

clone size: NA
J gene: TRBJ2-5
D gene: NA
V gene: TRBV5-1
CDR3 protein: CASSEIAQETQYF
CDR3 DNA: TGCGCCAGCAGCGAGATCGCCCAAGAGACCCAGTACTTC

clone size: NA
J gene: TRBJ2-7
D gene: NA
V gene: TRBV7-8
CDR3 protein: CASTNRDQTEQYF
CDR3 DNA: TGTGCCAGCACCAACCGGGACCAAACCGAGCAGTACTTC

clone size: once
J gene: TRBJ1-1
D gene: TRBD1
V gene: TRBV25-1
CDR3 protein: CASSAGTGLLHTEAFF
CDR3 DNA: TGTGCCAGCAGTGCGGGGACAGGTCTGTTGCACACTGAAGCTTTCTTT

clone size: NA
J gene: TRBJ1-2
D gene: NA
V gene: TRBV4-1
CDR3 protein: CASSQDHLYGYTF
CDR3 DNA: TGCGCCAGCAGCCAAGATCATCTATATGGCTACACCTTC

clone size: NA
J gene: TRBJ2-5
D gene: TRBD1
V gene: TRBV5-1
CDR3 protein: CASSGGQRWETQYF
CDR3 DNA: TGCGCCAGCAGCGGGGGACAGCGATGGGAGACCCAGTACTTC

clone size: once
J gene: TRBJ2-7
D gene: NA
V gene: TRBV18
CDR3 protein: CASSPQGPEQYF
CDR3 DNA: TGTGCCAGCTCACCACAGGGCCCCGAGCAGTACTTC

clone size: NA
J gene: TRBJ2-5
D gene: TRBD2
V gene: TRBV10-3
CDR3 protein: CAISADPLAGQETQYF
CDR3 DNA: TGTGCCATCAGTGCCGACCCGCTAGCGGGGCAAGAGACCCAGTACTTC

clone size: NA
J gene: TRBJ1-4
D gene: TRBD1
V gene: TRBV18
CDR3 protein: CASSQDRGRDEKLFF
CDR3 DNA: TGTGCCAGCTCACAAGACAGGGGGCGCGACGAAAAACTGTTTTTT

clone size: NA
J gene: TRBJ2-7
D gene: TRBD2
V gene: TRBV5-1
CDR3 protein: CASSFQREPREQYF
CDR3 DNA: TGCGCCAGCAGCTTCCAGCGGGAGCCGAGGGAGCAGTACTTC

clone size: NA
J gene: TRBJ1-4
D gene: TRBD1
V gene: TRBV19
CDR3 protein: CASSVGQGDEKLFF
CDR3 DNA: TGTGCCAGTAGTGTGGGACAGGGAGACGAAAAACTGTTTTTT

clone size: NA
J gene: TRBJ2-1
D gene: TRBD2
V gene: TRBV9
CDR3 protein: CASSVVPGTSKNEQFF
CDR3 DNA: TGTGCCAGCAGCGTAGTCCCCGGGACTAGCAAGAATGAGCAGTTCTTC

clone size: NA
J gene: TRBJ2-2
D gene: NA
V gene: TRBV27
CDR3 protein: CASNVGGWTGELFF
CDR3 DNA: TGTGCCAGCAATGTAGGAGGTTGGACCGGGGAGCTGTTTTTT

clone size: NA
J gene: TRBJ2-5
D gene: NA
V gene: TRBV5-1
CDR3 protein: CASSILGQQETQYF
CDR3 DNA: TGCGCCAGCAGTATCCTCGGACAGCAAGAGACCCAGTACTTC

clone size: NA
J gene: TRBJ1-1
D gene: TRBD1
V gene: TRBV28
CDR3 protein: CASSLIGGGKNTEAFF
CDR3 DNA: TGTGCCAGCAGTTTAATAGGGGGCGGTAAAAACACTGAAGCTTTCTTT

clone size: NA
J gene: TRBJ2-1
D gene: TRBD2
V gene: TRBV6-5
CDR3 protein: CARTRGGSSYNEQFF
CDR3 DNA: TGTGCCAGAACCCGGGGAGGGAGCTCCTACAATGAGCAGTTCTTC

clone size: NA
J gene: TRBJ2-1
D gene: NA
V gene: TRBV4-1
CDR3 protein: CASSQVLTPLATSYNEQFF
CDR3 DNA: TGCGCCAGCAGCCAAGTCCTCACCCCCCTCGCGACTTCCTACAATGAGCAGTTCTTC

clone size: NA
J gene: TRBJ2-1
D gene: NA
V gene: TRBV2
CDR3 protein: CASTSTRSNEQFF
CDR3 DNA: TGTGCCAGCACTTCGACTAGATCCAATGAGCAGTTCTTC

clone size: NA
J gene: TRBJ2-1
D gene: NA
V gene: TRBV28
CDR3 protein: CASSLSGRIPSYNEQFF
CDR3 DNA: TGTGCCAGCAGTTTATCGGGCCGCATACCCTCCTACAATGAGCAGTTCTTC

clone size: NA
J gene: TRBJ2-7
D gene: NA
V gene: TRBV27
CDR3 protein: CASTSLAHLPYEQYF
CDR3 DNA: TGTGCCAGTACTAGCCTAGCCCACTTGCCCTACGAGCAGTACTTC

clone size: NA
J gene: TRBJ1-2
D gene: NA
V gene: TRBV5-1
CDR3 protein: CASSPGASYGYTF
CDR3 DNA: TGCGCCAGCAGCCCCGGGGCAAGCTATGGCTACACCTTC

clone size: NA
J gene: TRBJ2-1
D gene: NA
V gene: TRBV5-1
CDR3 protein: CASSPDSSYNEQFF
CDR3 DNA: TGCGCCAGCAGCCCCGATAGCTCCTACAATGAGCAGTTCTTC

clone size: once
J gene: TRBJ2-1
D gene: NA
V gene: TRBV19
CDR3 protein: CASSGSLNEQFF
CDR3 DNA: TGTGCCAGTAGCGGTAGTCTTAATGAGCAGTTCTTC

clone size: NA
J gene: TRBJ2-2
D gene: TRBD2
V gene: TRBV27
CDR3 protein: CASGLAGRAGELFF
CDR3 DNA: TGTGCCAGCGGCCTAGCGGGTAGGGCCGGGGAGCTGTTTTTT

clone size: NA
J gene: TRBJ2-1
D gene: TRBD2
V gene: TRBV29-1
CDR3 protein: CSGGLVTYEQFF
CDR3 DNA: TGCAGCGGGGGACTAGTCACTTATGAGCAGTTCTTC

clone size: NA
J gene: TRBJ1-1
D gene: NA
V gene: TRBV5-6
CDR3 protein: CASSLGTEAFF
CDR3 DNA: TGTGCCAGCAGCTTGGGAACTGAAGCTTTCTTT

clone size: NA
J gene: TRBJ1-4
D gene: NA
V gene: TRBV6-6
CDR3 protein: CASSYSRGQENEKLFF
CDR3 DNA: TGTGCCAGCAGTTACTCGAGAGGACAAGAAAATGAAAAACTGTTTTTT

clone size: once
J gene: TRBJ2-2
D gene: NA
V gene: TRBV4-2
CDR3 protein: CASSQELATGELFF
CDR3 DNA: TGTGCCAGCAGCCAAGAACTAGCTACCGGGGAGCTGTTTTTT

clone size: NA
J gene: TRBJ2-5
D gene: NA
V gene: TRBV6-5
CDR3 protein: CASSYSRAGQETQYF
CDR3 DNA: TGTGCCAGCAGTTACTCGAGGGCGGGGCAAGAGACCCAGTACTTC

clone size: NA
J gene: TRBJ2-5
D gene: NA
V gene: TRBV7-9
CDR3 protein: CASSFRVTQETQYF
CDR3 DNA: TGTGCCAGCAGCTTCAGGGTAACTCAAGAGACCCAGTACTTC